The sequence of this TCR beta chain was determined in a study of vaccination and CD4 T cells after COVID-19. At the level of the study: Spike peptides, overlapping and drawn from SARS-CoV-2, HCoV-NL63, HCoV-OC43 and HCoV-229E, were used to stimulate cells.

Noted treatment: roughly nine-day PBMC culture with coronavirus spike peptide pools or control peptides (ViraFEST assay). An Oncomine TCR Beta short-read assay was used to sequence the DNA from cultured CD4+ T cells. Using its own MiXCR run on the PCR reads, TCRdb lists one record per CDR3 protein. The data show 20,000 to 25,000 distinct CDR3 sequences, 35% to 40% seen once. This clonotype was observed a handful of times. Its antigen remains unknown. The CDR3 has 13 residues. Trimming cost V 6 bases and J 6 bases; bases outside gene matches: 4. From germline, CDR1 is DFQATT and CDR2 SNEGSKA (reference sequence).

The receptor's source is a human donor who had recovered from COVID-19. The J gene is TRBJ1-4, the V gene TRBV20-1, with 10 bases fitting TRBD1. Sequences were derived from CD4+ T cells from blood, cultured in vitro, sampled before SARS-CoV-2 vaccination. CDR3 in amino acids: CSARTGGDEKLFF. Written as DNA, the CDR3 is TGCAGTGCCCGGACAGGGGGAGATGAAAAACTGTTTTTT.